This entry lists 25 T cell receptor beta chains sequenced from one sample in a study of patients and donors after allogeneic stem cell transplantation. MiXCR, run by TCRdb on the RT-PCR reads, gives a single entry per CDR3 protein. The sample records about 960,000 distinct CDR3 sequences, 18% being singletons. The sequenced sample was blood, either unsorted or a sorted T cell fraction (not recorded which). These receptors came from a human donor who was either an allogeneic HSCT recipient or a stem cell or donor lymphocyte infusion donor (not recorded which). It is not recorded whose cells these are; they may come from a transplant donor.

This clonotype appeared a few times. The rearrangement joins TRBV5-1 to TRBJ1-1, with 8 bases matching TRBD1. The germline V gene has CDR1 SGHRS and CDR2 YFSETQ. J gave up 4 bases and V 3 bases, and 8 bases lay outside the gene matches. This CDR3 contains 15 residues. CDR3 coding DNA: TGCGCCAGCAGCTCGAGACAGGGGACGCCCACTGAAGCTTTCTTT. This translates into CASSSRQGTPTEAFF.

This clonotype was counted a few times. The chain carries TRBV7-2 and TRBJ2-7; 8 positions agree with TRBD2. Germline V gives CDR1 SGHTA, CDR2 FQGNSA. The CDR3 spans 17 residues. Trimming took 2 bases from V and 2 from J; bases not matched to a gene: 11. CDR3 region: CASSLLGGGLSPYEQYF. CDR3 DNA sequence: TGTGCCAGCAGCTTACTCGGCGGGGGGCTAAGTCCCTACGAGCAGTACTTC.

This chain uses TRBV20-1 with TRBJ2-7; 7 bases match TRBD1. There are 15 residues in the CDR3. Germline V CDR1 and CDR2: DFQATT, SNEGSKA (reference sequence). Losses at the gene ends were 4 bases for V and 0 bases for J; bases not matched to a gene: 9. This CDR3 reads CSATDGGTASYEQYF. CDR3 DNA: TGCAGTGCTACCGATGGTGGGACAGCCTCCTACGAGCAGTACTTC.

The chain employs TRBV12-3 or TRBV12-4 and TRBJ1-6; 11 bases fit TRBD1. CDR3 length: 16 residues. V dropped 0 bases and J dropped 9; count of bases not matched to a gene: 4. The CDR3 protein is CASSLAAGQGGSPLHF. The CDR3 nucleotides read TGTGCCAGCAGTTTAGCGGCGGGACAGGGGGGTTCACCCCTCCACTTT.

The genes are TRBV6-2 or TRBV6-3 and TRBJ2-5; TRBD2 is a possible D gene (5 bases). Germline loops: CDR1 MNHEY, CDR2 SVGEGT. V lost 7 bases and J 5 bases, leaving 20 bases between the germline ends. The CDR3 extends over 15 amino acids. The CDR3 is CASNLGPGGGETQYF. The CDR3 bases are TGTGCCAGCAACCTCGGACCGGGCGGAGGCGAGACCCAGTACTTC.

This clonotype was seen a handful of times. This chain joins TRBV27 and TRBJ2-2, with TRBD1 identical over 8 bases. V lost 4 bases to trimming and J lost 4 bases; unmatched junction nucleotides: 8. Germline V CDR1 and CDR2: MNHEY, SMNVEV (reference sequence). The CDR3 is made up of 16 amino acids. In DNA form, the CDR3 reads TGTGCCAGCAGTTCGCCACTCACAGGGGGCACCGGGGAGCTGTTTTTT. Protein product: CASSSPLTGGTGELFF.

The chain carries TRBV6-2 or TRBV6-3 and TRBJ2-1; D perhaps matches TRBD1 (6 bases). Deletions cut 8 bases from V and 7 bases from J, with 12 bases between. CDR1 MNHEY and CDR2 SVGEGT come from the germline V gene. The CDR3 has 12 amino acids. CDR3 loop: CASGTGLNEQFF. The CDR3 DNA follows: TGTGCCAGCGGAACAGGGTTGAATGAGCAGTTCTTC.

This chain connects TRBV12-3 or TRBV12-4 to TRBJ2-5; D is perhaps TRBD1 (6 bases). V was pared by 6 bases and J by 9 bases, with 11 bases between. There are 11 residues in the CDR3. The DNA for the CDR3 is TGTGCCAGCAGCCAGGGGCTTCCCCAGTACTTC. Its translation: CASSQGLPQYF.

The V gene is TRBV4-3, the J gene TRBJ2-7, with 9 bases that match TRBD1. The germline gives CDR1 LGHNA, CDR2 YSLEER. This CDR3 spans 16 amino acids. The junction had 9 bases not matched to a gene; V was cut back by 3 bases and J by 3 bases. The CDR3 loop is CASSQETGTGSYEQYF. The CDR3 DNA reads as TGCGCCAGCAGCCAGGAAACCGGGACAGGGAGCTACGAGCAGTACTTC.

This clonotype has just a few counts. V is TRBV7-6 and J is TRBJ2-5, with 7 bases aligning to TRBD1. Germline V gene lookup returns CDR1 SGHVS and CDR2 FNYEAQ. This CDR3 comprises 13 residues. The V gene end was trimmed by 4 bases and the J gene end by 6 bases; junction bases not matched to a gene: 5. CDR3 in DNA: TGTGCCAGCAGCTCCACAGGGGTGAAGACCCAGTACTTC. Its protein is CASSSTGVKTQYF.

This clonotype was counted ten times or more. This chain uses TRBV12-3 or TRBV12-4 with TRBJ2-2; D might be TRBD2 (6 bases). This CDR3 region has 15 residues. V was cut by 7 bases and J by 2 bases, with 14 bases left in between. CDR3 in amino acids: CASTSLALNTGELFF. The CDR3 region has the DNA TGTGCCAGCACGTCCCTAGCGCTCAACACCGGGGAGCTGTTTTTT.

There are a few counts of this clonotype. J is TRBJ1-5 and V is TRBV6-2 or TRBV6-3; 9 bases agree with TRBD1. Germline V gives CDR1 MNHEY, CDR2 SVGEGT. Trimming at V came to 2 bases and at J to 5 bases, leaving 7 bases not matched to a gene. This CDR3 spans 16 amino acids. CDR3 residues: CASSYRDRASDQPQHF. The CDR3 DNA follows: TGTGCCAGCAGTTACCGGGACAGGGCTTCAGATCAGCCCCAGCATTTT.

A few counts support this clonotype. The chain uses TRBV7-9 and TRBJ2-3; 10 positions match TRBD2. In germline, CDR1 is SEHNR, CDR2 FQNEAQ (reference sequence). V was clipped by 5 bases and J by 2 bases; unmatched bases: 7. The CDR3 runs 16 residues. CDR3 sequence (DNA): TGTGCCAGCAGCACAAGTCTAGCGGGAGACACAGATACGCAGTATTTT. It yields the protein CASSTSLAGDTDTQYF. The full variable domain, rest sourced from reference TRBV7-9 and TRBJ2-3, is DTGVSQNPRHKITKRGQNVTFRCDPISEHNRLYWYRQTLGQGPEFLTYFQNEAQLEKSRLLSDRFSAERPKGSFSTLEIQRTEQGDSAMYLCASSTSLAGDTDTQYFGPGTRLTVL.

The J gene is TRBJ2-7, the V gene TRBV5-1, with 8 bases that match TRBD2. V shed 0 bases and J 0 bases; nucleotides not matched to a gene: 5. Germline CDR1 reads SGHRS; CDR2 reads YFSETQ. CDR3 length: 16 amino acids. The CDR3: CASSLGRGGSSYEQYF. Written as DNA, the CDR3 is TGCGCCAGCAGCTTGGGACGGGGGGGGAGCTCCTACGAGCAGTACTTC.

The chain joins TRBV11-2 to TRBJ2-3; 10 nucleotides line up with TRBD2. The germline CDR1 and CDR2 sequences are SGHAT and FQNNGV. Trimming cost V 5 bases and J 2 bases; bases outside gene matches: 10. The length of the CDR3 is 17 residues. CDR3 sequence (DNA): TGTGCCAGCAGCAAGGGAACACTAGCGGGGTCCACAGATACGCAGTATTTT. The encoded protein is CASSKGTLAGSTDTQYF.

The chain recombines TRBV10-2 with TRBJ2-1, with 7 bases identical to TRBD1. CDR1 and CDR2 from the germline V gene are WSHSY and SAAADI. The length of the CDR3 is 15 residues. Unmatched junction bases numbered 8, after V lost 4 bases and J lost 5 bases. The CDR3: CASSVQGYGHNEQFF. The DNA of the CDR3 is TGCGCCAGCAGTGTACAGGGGTACGGACACAATGAGCAGTTCTTC.

The rearrangement links TRBV19 to TRBJ2-1; a possible D gene is TRBD2 (6 bases). Trimming pared 3 bases from V and 0 bases from J, leaving 18 bases between. Germline V gives CDR1 LNHDA, CDR2 SQIVND (reference sequence). The CDR3 length is 18 residues. This chain's CDR3 is CASSISRTSGDSYNEQFF. The CDR3 DNA sequence: TGTGCCAGTAGTATCTCCCGAACTTCGGGGGACTCCTACAATGAGCAGTTCTTC.

The chain combines TRBV12-3 or TRBV12-4 with TRBJ2-5; D is ambiguous. V dropped 2 bases and J dropped 7 bases, with 11 bases sitting between them. This CDR3 comprises 13 residues. CDR3 amino acids: CASSLKPLGTQYF. Written as DNA, the CDR3 is TGTGCCAGCAGTTTAAAGCCCCTCGGGACCCAGTACTTC.

In nucleotides, the CDR3 is TGTGCCAGCGGAGACAGGGCCGAGCAGTACTTC. Amino acid sequence: CASGDRAEQYF. V usage is TRBV2 and J usage is TRBJ2-7, with TRBD1 matching 7 bases. Germline CDR1 reads SNHLY; CDR2 reads FYNNEI. Germline trimming cut 8 bases from V and 6 bases from J; bases unmatched to any gene: 4. This CDR3 has 11 amino acids.

This clonotype was found many times. This chain links TRBV12-3 or TRBV12-4 with TRBJ2-3; no clear D gene. This CDR3 spans 13 amino acids. The V gene lost 3 bases and the J gene lost 4 bases, with 8 bases spanning the gap. In DNA form, the CDR3 reads TGTGCCAGCAGTTTCGATGGTTCAGATACGCAGTATTTT. As protein: CASSFDGSDTQYF.

The genes are TRBV2 and TRBJ1-1, with D possibly matching TRBD1 (6 bases). Germline CDR1 and CDR2: SNHLY and FYNNEI. V was cut by 5 bases and J by 2 bases, with 9 bases left in between. CDR3 length: 13 residues. The CDR3 sequence: CASSTGINTEAFF. CDR3 coding DNA: TGTGCCAGCAGTACAGGGATTAACACTGAAGCTTTCTTT.

This clonotype turned up a few times. CDR3 amino acids: CASSLKGGGELFF. For the CDR3, the DNA is TGTGCCAGCAGTTTAAAAGGGGGAGGGGAGCTGTTTTTT. The chain is built from TRBV27 and TRBJ2-2, with D tentatively TRBD1 (6 bases). The V end lost 2 bases, the J end lost 8 bases, and 9 bases lay between the germline ends. The length of the CDR3 is 13 residues. Germline CDR1 is MNHEY and CDR2 is SMNVEV (reference sequence).

This clonotype has at least ten counts. This sequence joins TRBV6-5 and TRBJ2-3; D may be TRBD1 or TRBD2 (5 bases each). The V gene's germline CDR1 is MNHEY and CDR2 SVGAGI. V dropped 2 bases and J dropped 2 bases, with 8 bases sitting between them. The CDR3 is 14 residues long. As DNA, the CDR3 is TGTGCCAGCAGTTACGAGGGGCTCACAGATACGCAGTATTTT. Protein product: CASSYEGLTDTQYF.

The chain recombines TRBV5-1 with TRBJ1-2; D not resolved. This CDR3 is built from 13 residues. Trimming pared 1 base from V and 0 bases from J, leaving 4 bases between. Germline V gene data show CDR1 as SGHRS and CDR2 as YFSETQ. CDR3 in DNA: TGCGCCAGCAGCTTGCAAGCTAACTATGGCTACACCTTC. It specifies CASSLQANYGYTF.

The V call is TRBV6-5, the J call TRBJ2-6; no reliable D call. CDR1 is MNHEY, CDR2 SVGAGI, per germline. V lost 0 bases, J lost 2 bases, and 14 bases lay in between. There are 18 residues in the CDR3. This CDR3 is CASSYSMGRQPGANVLTF. The CDR3 DNA follows: TGTGCCAGCAGTTACTCGATGGGCAGGCAACCTGGGGCCAACGTCCTGACTTTC.